The 22 T cell receptor beta chains reported below all come from one sample, sequenced in a study of identical twins (dated by TCRdb to the mid-2010s). The method was 5' RACE. The sample was run on an Illumina HiSeq 2000. The public reads were quality trimmed at Q25 with fastp and then assembled into clones with MiXCR by TCRdb, keeping productive beta chains. CDR3 protein sequences are deduplicated, and each keeps its most common genes and DNA. Across this sample there are about 730,000 distinct CDR3 sequences, with less than 25% seen only once. The top ten clonotypes cover around 4.4% of the sample. A further study also used this sample, focusing on T cells expressing NK-cell markers.

Sequencing was done on a sample of PBMCs. Receptor source: a young woman in good health.

The V gene is TRBV5-1, the J gene TRBJ2-3; TRBD1 matches at 9 bases. This CDR3 is 17 amino acids long. V gave up 4 bases and J gave up 1 base; unmatched junction bases: 10. The germline gives CDR1 SGHRS, CDR2 YFSETQ. The CDR3 DNA is TGCGCCAGCAGCGTAGCCCCCCGGGACAGGGGCACAGATACGCAGTATTTT. It specifies CASSVAPRDRGTDTQYF.

This clonotype was observed a handful of times. The junction and the germline gene differ at one end; a read error may be behind it. The chain joins TRBV14 to TRBJ2-1; TRBD2 agrees at 7 bases. Germline CDR1 SGHDN, CDR2 FVKESK. This CDR3 region has 16 residues. CDR3 protein: CASSEELALSGHEQFF. In DNA, the CDR3 is TGTGCCAGCAGCGAAGAACTAGCGCTGTCGGGGCATGAGCAGTTCTTC.

The chain is built from TRBV7-2 and TRBJ1-2; tentatively, D is TRBD1 (5 bases). V gave up 5 bases and J gave up 8 bases, with 15 bases separating them. Per the germline V gene, CDR1 is SGHTA and CDR2 is FQGNSA. This CDR3 contains 13 residues. CDR3 sequence (DNA): TGTGCCAGCAGCCCCAGCCCGAGGGGAGGCTACACCTTC. Protein: CASSPSPRGGYTF.

V is TRBV5-1 and J is TRBJ2-4, with 9 bases matching TRBD1. The germline V gene has CDR1 SGHRS and CDR2 YFSETQ. The CDR3 contains 16 residues. The V gene end was trimmed by 4 bases and the J gene end by 4 bases; junction bases not matched to a gene: 9. The CDR3: CASSPPPGQGKNIQYF. The CDR3 DNA reads as TGCGCCAGCAGCCCTCCCCCGGGACAGGGAAAAAACATTCAGTACTTC.

This clonotype was counted between two and nine times. The gene calls are TRBV11-3 and TRBJ1-1; D might be TRBD1 (5 bases). The germline V gene has CDR1 SGHNT and CDR2 YENEEA. V was clipped by 6 bases and J by 2 bases, with 10 bases between them. The CDR3 covers 13 residues. The chain's CDR3 is CASSRQYNTEAFF. The CDR3 DNA reads as TGTGCCAGCAGTCGACAGTATAACACTGAAGCTTTCTTT.

This clonotype was found many times. The rearrangement links TRBV6-1 to TRBJ2-7; 8 bases match TRBD2. The germline V gene encodes CDR1 MNHNS and CDR2 SASEGT. V lost 5 bases, J lost 4 bases, and 7 bases stayed unmatched. This CDR3 is built from 14 residues. This chain's CDR3 is CASSPSGSAYEQYF. The CDR3 region has the DNA TGTGCCAGCAGTCCGAGCGGGAGTGCGTACGAGCAGTACTTC.

A few counts support this clonotype. The J gene is TRBJ2-6, the V gene TRBV5-1; no clear D. The CDR3 is 14 residues long. V lost 4 bases to trimming and J lost 0 bases, with 5 bases between them. Looked up from germline, CDR1 is SGHRS and CDR2 is YFSETQ. The CDR3 sequence: CASSTTSGANVLTF. The CDR3 DNA is TGCGCCAGCAGCACGACCTCTGGGGCCAACGTCCTGACTTTC.

The chain uses TRBV20-1 and TRBJ2-1, with D perhaps matching TRBD2 (6 bases). Germline CDR1 is DFQATT and CDR2 is SNEGSKA (reference sequence). V shed 2 bases and J shed 8 bases, with 19 bases lying between them. The length of the CDR3 is 15 residues. The CDR3 region is CSARQTGVTYHEQFF. CDR3 bases: TGCAGTGCTAGACAAACGGGGGTTACTTACCATGAGCAGTTCTTC.

This clonotype was counted a few times. V usage is TRBV5-1 and J usage is TRBJ1-6; D perhaps matches TRBD1 (5 bases). V gave up 4 bases and J gave up 10 bases, with 12 bases separating them. The CDR3 consists of 13 residues. Per the germline V gene, CDR1 is SGHRS and CDR2 is YFSETQ. The chain's CDR3 is CASSGAPGSPLHF. The DNA of the CDR3 is TGCGCCAGCAGCGGGGCCCCCGGCTCACCCCTCCACTTT.

Only a few counts were recorded for this clonotype. V is TRBV10-1 and J is TRBJ2-1, with TRBD1 identical over 8 bases. Germline-derived CDR1 and CDR2 are WNHNN and SYGVQD (reference sequence). V lost 2 bases and J lost 5; bases outside the gene matches: 8. The CDR3 totals 16 residues. The CDR3 bases are TGCGCCAGCAGTGAGACACAGGGGGGATCCAACAATGAGCAGTTCTTC. This codes for CASSETQGGSNNEQFF.

This clonotype occurred a few times. V usage is TRBV9 and J usage is TRBJ2-1; 10 nucleotides align to TRBD2. Trimming cost V 0 bases and J 8 bases; bases outside gene matches: 8. Germline V gene lookup returns CDR1 SGDLS and CDR2 YYNGEE. The CDR3 loop spans 16 amino acids. The CDR3 nucleotides read TGTGCCAGCAGCGTAGAACAGCGGGGGGGCTTGGATGAGCAGTTCTTC. This gives the protein CASSVEQRGGLDEQFF.

This clonotype occurred a few times. J is TRBJ2-1 and V is TRBV7-3; D possibly corresponds to TRBD1 (6 bases). Per germline, CDR1 SGHTA and CDR2 FQGTGA. The CDR3 extends over 14 amino acids. V was shortened by 2 bases and J by 7 bases, with 12 bases between the two germline ends. The CDR3 is CASSLVQGSNEQFF. CDR3 DNA sequence: TGTGCCAGCAGCTTAGTCCAGGGGTCGAATGAGCAGTTCTTC.

In its sample, this clonotype was seen many times. This chain connects TRBV7-9 to TRBJ1-2, with a possible D match to TRBD1 (5 bases). Trimming shortened V by 6 bases and J by 1 base, and 18 bases separated the two germline ends. The germline CDR1 and CDR2 sequences are SEHNR and FQNEAQ (reference sequence). This CDR3 has 16 residues. CDR3 nucleotide sequence: TGTGCCAGCAGGCCGTTGGACAACTCCATTAACTATGGCTACACCTTC. Translation: CASRPLDNSINYGYTF.

This clonotype was seen a handful of times. The J gene is TRBJ1-2, the V gene TRBV12-3 or TRBV12-4, with TRBD1 matching 7 bases. This CDR3 contains 14 residues. V shed 0 bases, J shed 6 bases, and the junction held 4 bases outside the gene matches. The chain's CDR3 is CASSLAHRGNGYTF. In nucleotides, the CDR3 is TGTGCCAGCAGTTTAGCGCACAGGGGCAATGGCTACACCTTC.

V usage is TRBV9 and J usage is TRBJ2-1; no clear D gene. The CDR3 is 14 residues long. With 3 bases removed from V and 0 bases from J, the gap between germline ends came to 7 bases. Per the germline V gene, CDR1 is SGDLS and CDR2 is YYNGEE. CDR3: CASSEYSSYNEQFF. The CDR3 coding sequence is TGTGCCAGCAGCGAATACAGCTCCTACAATGAGCAGTTCTTC. Full variable domain (missing parts from reference TRBV9 and TRBJ2-1): DSGVTQTPKHLITATGQRVTLRCSPRSGDLSVYWYQQSLDQGLQFLIQYYNGEERAKGNILERFSAQQFPDLHSELNLSSLELGDSALYFCASSEYSSYNEQFFGPGTRLTVL.

This clonotype was observed a single time. J is TRBJ1-2 and V is TRBV5-1, with D unresolved. CDR3 length: 12 amino acids. Germline V CDR1 and CDR2: SGHRS, YFSETQ. V was pared by 0 bases and J by 10 bases, with 10 bases between. CDR3 in DNA: TGCGCCAGCAGCTTGGTCGGCACCGACTACACCTTC. Amino acids: CASSLVGTDYTF.

The V gene is TRBV7-3, the J gene TRBJ1-3; D remains unclear. CDR1 and CDR2 from the germline V gene are SGHTA and FQGTGA. The germline V and J ends were trimmed by 5 bases and 4 bases, with 12 bases remaining between them. This CDR3 has 14 residues. CDR3 amino acids: CASSVGPDGNTIYF. CDR3 bases: TGTGCCAGCAGCGTGGGCCCGGACGGAAACACCATATATTTT.

CDR3 protein: CSATGSIIGEQYF. CDR3 sequence (DNA): TGCAGTGCTACGGGAAGTATTATTGGCGAGCAGTACTTC. This chain links TRBV20-1 with TRBJ2-7, with D tentatively TRBD2 (5 bases). Germline CDR1 and CDR2: DFQATT and SNEGSKA (reference sequence). The CDR3 runs 13 residues. The V gene lost 4 bases and the J gene lost 6 bases, with 16 bases spanning the gap.

The chain has TRBV7-3 and TRBJ1-1; D gene uncertain. The CDR3 covers 13 residues. The ends were cut back, 2 bases at V and 1 base at J, with 5 bases in the middle. In germline, CDR1 is SGHTA, CDR2 FQGTGA. The DNA for the CDR3 is TGTGCCAGCAGCTTATACTGGAACACTGAAGCTTTCTTT. It yields the protein CASSLYWNTEAFF. Combining the CDR3 with reference TRBV7-3 and TRBJ1-1 gives the whole variable domain GAGVSQTPSNKVTEKGKYVELRCDPISGHTALYWYRQSLGQGPEFLIYFQGTGAADDSGLPNDRFFAVRPEGSVSTLKIQRTERGDSAVYLCASSLYWNTEAFFGQGTRLTVV.

The table lists this clonotype with many counts. The V call is TRBV20-1, the J call TRBJ2-7; 11 nucleotides align to TRBD2. The CDR3 is made up of 19 amino acids. The ends lost 2 bases at V and 3 bases at J; junction bases unmatched: 18. Germline V gene lookup returns CDR1 DFQATT and CDR2 SNEGSKA (reference sequence). DNA for the CDR3: TGCAGTGCTAGAAGGTTGGGGTCCGGGACTAGCGGCCCCGGCTACGAGCAGTACTTC. Translation: CSARRLGSGTSGPGYEQYF.

CDR3 bases: TGTGCCAGCAGCAGCGGGAGGAGATACAATGAGCAGTTCTTC. Translating it yields CASSSGRRYNEQFF. The chain uses TRBV6-2 or TRBV6-3 and TRBJ2-1, with TRBD2 identical over 9 bases. Germline V gene data show CDR1 as MNHEY and CDR2 as SVGEGT. CDR3 length: 14 amino acids. V lost 6 bases and J lost 4; bases outside the gene matches: 4.

This chain uses TRBV7-2 with TRBJ1-6; D remains unclear. CDR3 length: 13 residues. V shed 5 bases and J shed 13 bases, with 15 bases lying between them. Per germline, CDR1 SGHTA and CDR2 FQGNSA. This chain's CDR3 is CASSRWESLPLHF. For the CDR3, the DNA is TGTGCCAGCAGCCGATGGGAGTCTCTTCCCCTCCACTTT.